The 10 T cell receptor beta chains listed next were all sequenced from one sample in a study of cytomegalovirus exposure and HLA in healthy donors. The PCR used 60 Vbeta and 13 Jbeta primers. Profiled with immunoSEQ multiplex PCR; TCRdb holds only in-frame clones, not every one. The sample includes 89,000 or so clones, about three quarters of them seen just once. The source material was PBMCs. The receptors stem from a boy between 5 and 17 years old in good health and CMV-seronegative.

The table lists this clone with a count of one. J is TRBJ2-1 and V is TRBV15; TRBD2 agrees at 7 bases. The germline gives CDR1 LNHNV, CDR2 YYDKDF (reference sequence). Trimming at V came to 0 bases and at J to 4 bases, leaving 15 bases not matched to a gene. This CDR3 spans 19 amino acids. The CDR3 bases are TGTGCCACCAGCAGAGATAAGGCGGAGGCGGGGGAAGGGTACAATGAGCAGTTCTTC. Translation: CATSRDKAEAGEGYNEQFF. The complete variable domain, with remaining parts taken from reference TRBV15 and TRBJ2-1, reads DAMVIQNPRYQVTQFGKPVTLSCSQTLNHNVMYWYQQKSSQAPKLLFHYYDKDFNNEADTPDNFQSRRPNTSFCFLDIRSPGLGDTAMYLCATSRDKAEAGEGYNEQFFGPGTRLTVL.

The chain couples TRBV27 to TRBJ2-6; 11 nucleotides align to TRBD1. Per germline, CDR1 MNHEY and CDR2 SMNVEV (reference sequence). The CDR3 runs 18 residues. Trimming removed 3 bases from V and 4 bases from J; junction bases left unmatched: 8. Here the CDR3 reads CASSLFGQGASGANVLTF. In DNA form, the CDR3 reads TGTGCCAGCAGTTTGTTTGGACAGGGGGCTTCCGGGGCCAACGTCCTGACTTTC.

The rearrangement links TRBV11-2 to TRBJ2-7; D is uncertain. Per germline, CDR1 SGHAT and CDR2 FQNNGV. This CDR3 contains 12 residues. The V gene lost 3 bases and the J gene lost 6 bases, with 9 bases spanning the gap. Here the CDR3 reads CASSLGSTEQYF. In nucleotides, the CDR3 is TGTGCCAGCAGCTTGGGCAGCACCGAGCAGTACTTC.

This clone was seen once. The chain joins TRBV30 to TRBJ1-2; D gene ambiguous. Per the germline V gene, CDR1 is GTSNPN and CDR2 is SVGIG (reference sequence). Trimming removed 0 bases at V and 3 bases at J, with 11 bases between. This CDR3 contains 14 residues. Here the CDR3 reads CAWSVLVDYYGYTF. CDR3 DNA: TGTGCCTGGAGTGTACTGGTAGACTACTATGGCTACACCTTC.

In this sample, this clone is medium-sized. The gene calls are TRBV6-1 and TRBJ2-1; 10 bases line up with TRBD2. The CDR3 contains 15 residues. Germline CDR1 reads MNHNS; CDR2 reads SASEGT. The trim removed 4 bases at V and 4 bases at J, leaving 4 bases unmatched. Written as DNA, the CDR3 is TGTGCCAGCAGTGTTCAGCGGGGGGGGTACAATGAGCAGTTCTTC. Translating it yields CASSVQRGGYNEQFF.

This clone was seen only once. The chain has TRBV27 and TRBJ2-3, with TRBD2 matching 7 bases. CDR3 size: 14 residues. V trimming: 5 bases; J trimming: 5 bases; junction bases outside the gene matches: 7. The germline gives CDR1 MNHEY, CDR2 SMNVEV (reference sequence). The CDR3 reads CASSLGTTKDTQYF. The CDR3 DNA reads TGTGCCAGCAGTCTAGGGACTACTAAAGATACGCAGTATTTT.

CDR3 nucleotides: TGTGCCAGCAGTGAAGTTCGAAGGGTTAGGGGTGAGCAGTTCTTC. Translated: CASSEVRRVRGEQFF. The genes are TRBV6-1 and TRBJ2-1; TRBD1 is a possible D gene (5 bases). Germline V gene data show CDR1 as MNHNS and CDR2 as SASEGT. V was clipped by 1 base and J by 9 bases, with 16 bases between them. This CDR3 has 15 residues.

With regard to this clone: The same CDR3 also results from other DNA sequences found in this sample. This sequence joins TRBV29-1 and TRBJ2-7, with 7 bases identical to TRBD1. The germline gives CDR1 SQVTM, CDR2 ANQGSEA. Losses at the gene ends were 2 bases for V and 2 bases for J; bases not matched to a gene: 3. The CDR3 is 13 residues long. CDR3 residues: CSVERDSPYEQYF. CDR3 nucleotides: TGCAGCGTTGAACGGGACAGCCCCTACGAGCAGTACTTC.

CDR3 region: CAWQTGGGNEQFF. As DNA, the CDR3 is TGTGCCTGGCAGACAGGGGGCGGGAATGAGCAGTTCTTC. The rearrangement uses TRBV30 and TRBJ2-1; 10 bases match TRBD1. V trimming: 5 bases; J trimming: 7 bases; junction bases outside the gene matches: 5. This CDR3 is built from 13 residues. Germline V gene lookup returns CDR1 GTSNPN and CDR2 SVGIG (reference sequence).

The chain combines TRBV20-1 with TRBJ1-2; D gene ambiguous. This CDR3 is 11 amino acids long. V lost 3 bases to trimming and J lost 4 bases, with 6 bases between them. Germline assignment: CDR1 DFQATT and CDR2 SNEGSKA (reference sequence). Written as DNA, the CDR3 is TGCAGTGCTAGGACTGTCTATGGCTACACCTTC. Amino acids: CSARTVYGYTF.